This TCR beta chain was documented in a study of CD8+CD57+ T cells in acquired aplastic anemia. Study-wide points: Any difference that existed in CD8+ Simpson's diversity between patients and controls was not significant.

Patients picked for sequencing had shown CD8+CD57+ cell expansion detected by flow cytometry. TCR beta VDJ and CDR3 were profiled, and genomic DNA was the template. TCRdb passed the reads through MiXCR, listing each CDR3 protein once. The repertoire includes 180,000 or so distinct CDR3 sequences, around 48% of them detected once, and around 1.1% sits in the top ten. Note on this clonotype: The antigen remains undetermined.

V lost 4 bases to trimming and J lost 1 base; unmatched junction nucleotides: 9. Germline assignment: CDR1 SGDLS and CDR2 YYNGEE. The CDR3 has 16 residues. This TCR derives from a human donor with aplastic anemia. The sequencing input was sorted CD4+, CD8+, or CD8+CD57+ T cells (not recorded which) from PBMCs. J is TRBJ1-1 and V is TRBV9; TRBD1 aligns across 8 bases. Here the CDR3 reads CASSPLEDRANTEAFF. The CDR3 nucleotides read TGTGCCAGCAGCCCCCTAGAGGACAGGGCGAACACTGAAGCTTTCTTT. Based on the CDR3 plus reference TRBV9 and TRBJ1-1, the full variable domain is DSGVTQTPKHLITATGQRVTLRCSPRSGDLSVYWYQQSLDQGLQFLIQYYNGEERAKGNILERFSAQQFPDLHSELNLSSLELGDSALYFCASSPLEDRANTEAFFGQGTRLTVV.